One and the same sample provided the 10 T cell receptor beta chains below, sequenced in a study of Graves' ophthalmopathy and Graves' hyperthyroidism. Researchers took RNA transcripts and amplified TCR beta CDR3 regions from them. Following a first-round RT-PCR that used HTBI primers, a second-round multiplex PCR was carried out. MiXCR, run by TCRdb on the multiplex PCR reads, gives a single entry per CDR3 protein. The table has 580,000 or so distinct CDR3 sequences, under 40% seen once. The specimen sequenced was peripheral blood or thyroid tissue (not recorded which). Source of these receptors: an adult man with Graves' hyperthyroidism.

This clonotype was seen many times. This chain uses TRBV7-8 with TRBJ1-1; D is uncertain. The CDR3 contains 13 residues. Germline V gives CDR1 SGHVS, CDR2 FQNEAQ. The V end lost 1 base, the J end lost 3 bases, and 6 bases lay between the germline ends. CDR3 sequence (DNA): TGTGCCAGCAGCTTAGAGGTCGACACTGAAGCTTTCTTT. Amino acid sequence: CASSLEVDTEAFF.

The chain recombines TRBV29-1 with TRBJ1-2; 8 bases line up with TRBD1. CDR3 length: 14 residues. The V gene's germline CDR1 is SQVTM and CDR2 ANQGSEA. V lost 6 bases and J lost 4; bases outside the gene matches: 10. DNA of the CDR3: TGCAGCGTGACAACAGGGGGACGGAGCTATGGCTACACCTTC. It specifies CSVTTGGRSYGYTF.

This clonotype came up many times. This chain uses TRBV7-9 with TRBJ2-7; 7 bases match TRBD1. Trimming took 5 bases from V and 3 from J; bases not matched to a gene: 7. From germline, CDR1 is SEHNR and CDR2 FQNEAQ (reference sequence). This CDR3 has 14 amino acids. Here the CDR3 DNA reads TGTGCCAGCAGCGGGACAGTTGAATTCTACGAGCAGTACTTC. Translation gives CASSGTVEFYEQYF.

This clonotype showed up many times. The rearrangement links TRBV7-2 to TRBJ1-5; 10 nucleotides line up with TRBD1. Germline loops: CDR1 SGHTA, CDR2 FQGNSA. J lost 1 base, V lost 3 bases, and 3 bases had no gene match. CDR3 length: 16 amino acids. The CDR3 spells CASSLTGGVSNQPQHF. CDR3 sequence (DNA): TGTGCCAGCAGCTTGACAGGGGGCGTGAGCAATCAGCCCCAGCATTTT.

This clonotype was seen at least ten times. V usage is TRBV9 and J usage is TRBJ2-2; tentatively, D is TRBD1 (5 bases). This CDR3 contains 14 residues. Trimming stripped 2 bases from V and 6 bases from J, with 11 bases between. Per germline, CDR1 SGDLS and CDR2 YYNGEE. Here the CDR3 reads CASSVAGFAGELFF. CDR3 nucleotides: TGTGCCAGCAGCGTGGCAGGGTTCGCCGGGGAGCTGTTTTTT.

To note about this clonotype: It may be a read error: a sequence one base away is much more abundant. This sequence joins TRBV12-3 or TRBV12-4 and TRBJ2-7; perhaps TRBD1 as D (6 bases). Deletions cut 6 bases from V and 5 bases from J, with 17 bases between. The CDR3 consists of 14 residues. For the CDR3, the DNA is TGTGCCAGCAGGGCCAGGACAGTAACCGACGAGCAGTACTTC. Translation: CASRARTVTDEQYF.

The gene calls are TRBV12-3 or TRBV12-4 and TRBJ2-7; no clear D. CDR3 size: 15 residues. With 4 bases removed from V and 3 bases from J, the gap between germline ends came to 16 bases. DNA for the CDR3: TGTGCCAGCAGTTATATAGGCAGACACCTCTACGAGCAGTACTTC. Translated: CASSYIGRHLYEQYF.

This clonotype was recorded a few times. The V call is TRBV7-2, the J call TRBJ1-2, with unresolved D. The V and J ends lost 4 bases and 6 bases respectively, with 6 bases between them. Germline V CDR1 and CDR2: SGHTA, FQGNSA. This CDR3 is 11 amino acids long. CDR3 loop: CASSYRDGYTF. In nucleotides, the CDR3 is TGTGCCAGCAGCTACAGAGATGGCTACACCTTC.

This clonotype came up many times. V and J are TRBV9 and TRBJ1-5; D remains unclear. The V end lost 0 bases, the J end lost 7 bases, and 14 bases lay between the germline ends. The CDR3 sequence is 15 residues long. Germline V gene data show CDR1 as SGDLS and CDR2 as YYNGEE. The CDR3, as DNA: TGTGCCAGCAGCGTAGGATTGTGGGAGGACCAGCCCCAGCATTTT. The encoded protein is CASSVGLWEDQPQHF.

The genes are TRBV29-1 and TRBJ1-2; 7 nucleotides line up with TRBD1. The length of the CDR3 is 11 residues. CDR1 and CDR2 from the germline V gene are SQVTM and ANQGSEA. Losses at the gene ends were 6 bases for V and 6 bases for J; bases not matched to a gene: 4. CDR3 in DNA: TGCAGCGTGAGACAGGGTCATGGCTACACCTTC. Amino acids: CSVRQGHGYTF.